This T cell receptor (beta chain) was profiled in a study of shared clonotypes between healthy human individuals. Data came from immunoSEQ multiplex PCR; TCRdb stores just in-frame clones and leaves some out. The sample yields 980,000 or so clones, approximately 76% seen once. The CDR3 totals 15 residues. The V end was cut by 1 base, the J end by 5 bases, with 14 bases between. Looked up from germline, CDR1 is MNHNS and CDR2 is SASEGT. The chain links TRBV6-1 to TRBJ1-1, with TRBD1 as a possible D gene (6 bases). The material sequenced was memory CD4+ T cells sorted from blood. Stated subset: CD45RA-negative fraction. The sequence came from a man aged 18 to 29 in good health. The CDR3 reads CASSEGFWGRTEAFF. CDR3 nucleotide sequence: TGTGCCAGCAGTGAAGGGTTTTGGGGGCGGACTGAAGCTTTCTTT.